The rows below give T cell receptor beta chains drawn from one sample of a study of control samples from healthy donors and cancer patients. Data came from immunoSEQ multiplex PCR; TCRdb stores just in-frame clones and leaves some out. Among about 130,000 clones listed, approximately 90% were seen once. Sequencing input: blood. The receptors originated from a man aged 40-50 years in good health. Both conserved end residues are part of each CDR3. The D gene is left open where the match is weak. Clone size appears in some rows only: once, few, many, or a class for an expanded clone.

>TRBV5-1|TRBJ2-2|-|TRBD2
TGCGCCAGCAGCTTGGCGGCTAGCGGGGGGGACACCGGGGAGCTGTTTTTT
CASSLAASGGDTGELFF
>TRBV6-5|TRBJ2-2|-|-
TGTGCCAGCAGTTACTCTCGTGCCGGGGAGCTGTTTTTT
CASSYSRAGELFF
>TRBV12-3/TRBV12-4|TRBJ2-1|once|TRBD1
TGTGCCAGCAGTTTAGGACAGGGCGATGAGCAGTTCTTC
CASSLGQGDEQFF
>TRBV19|TRBJ2-3|-|TRBD2
TGTGCCACCAAACTAGCGGGGGCCTCTAGCACAGATACGCAGTATTTT
CATKLAGASSTDTQYF
>TRBV7-9|TRBJ2-1|-|TRBD2
TGTGCCAGCAGCTTCCGGACTAGCGGGGTAGCAAATGAGCAGTTCTTC
CASSFRTSGVANEQFF
>TRBV10-2|TRBJ1-1|-|-
TGCGCCAGCATGAGAGGGGACCAAACCCCAAGGGAAGCTTTCTTT
CASMRGDQTPREAFF
>TRBV21-1|TRBJ2-2|once|-
TGTGCCAGCAGCAAAGAGGGCGGGGAGCTGTTTTTT
CASSKEGGELFF
>TRBV2|TRBJ1-5|-|-
TGTGCCAGCAGTGAAATTTTTAGCGGACACGATCAGCCCCAGCATTTT
CASSEIFSGHDQPQHF
>TRBV15|TRBJ2-5|-|-
TGTGCCACCAGCAGAGATAACCCTGGGACCCAGTACTTC
CATSRDNPGTQYF
>TRBV5-1|TRBJ2-3|-|TRBD1
TGCGCCAGCAGCATCCGACAGGGCCGCACAGATACGCAGTATTTT
CASSIRQGRTDTQYF
>TRBV5-1|TRBJ1-3|-|-
TGCGCCAGCAGGGAGGACGGCTCTGGAAACACCATATATTTT
CASREDGSGNTIYF
>TRBV28|TRBJ1-2|-|TRBD1
TGTGCCAGCAGTGCATCGGGACAGGGGAACTATGGCTACACCTTC
CASSASGQGNYGYTF
>TRBV30|TRBJ1-6|-|-
TGTGCCTGGAGTGTACGGGCAGGGAAACGTTCACCCCTCCACTTT
CAWSVRAGKRSPLHF
>TRBV9|TRBJ2-1|-|TRBD2
TGTGCCAGCAGCGGAACTAGCGGGGACAACAATGAGCAGTTCTTC
CASSGTSGDNNEQFF
>TRBV19|TRBJ1-1|-|-
TGTGCCAGTAGAGCGCTACTAGAGGCTGAAGCTTTCTTT
CASRALLEAEAFF
>TRBV10-1|TRBJ2-1|-|-
TGCGCCAGCGGGGACTTCGATGAGCAGTTCTTC
CASGDFDEQFF
>TRBV7-6|TRBJ2-1|-|TRBD2
TGTGCCAGCAGCTTCGGGACGGGGCCTAGCGGGGGTCACAATGAGCAGTTCTTC
CASSFGTGPSGGHNEQFF
>TRBV5-1|TRBJ2-5|-|-
TGCGCCAGCAGCTTGGAACCCCCGGTGGAGACCCAGTACTTC
CASSLEPPVETQYF
>TRBV10-3|TRBJ2-2|-|-
TGTGCCATTCACCAGGGGACCCTCGACCGGGGAGCTGTTTTT
CAIHQGTLDRGAVF
>TRBV18|TRBJ2-5|-|-
TGTGCCAGCTCAGGGGACCAAGAGACCCAGTACTTC
CASSGDQETQYF
>TRBV18|TRBJ1-5|-|-
TGTGCCAGCTCACCACCGGGCAGGGTCAATCAGCCCCAGCATTTT
CASSPPGRVNQPQHF
>TRBV15|TRBJ1-4|-|-
TGTGCCACCAGAGGGCAGGGGACGACTAATGAAAAACTGTTTTTT
CATRGQGTTNEKLFF
>TRBV11-2|TRBJ1-1|few|TRBD1
TGTGCCAGCAGCCCGGGACAGGGGGCGGGAGCTTTCTTT
CASSPGQGAGAFF
>TRBV7-9|TRBJ1-4|-|-
TGTGCCAGCAGCTTCCTGTTTGGAAAACTGTTTTTT
CASSFLFGKLFF
>TRBV2|TRBJ2-4|-|-
TGTGCCAGCAGTGTGGTGGGCGAGTTCCTCGCCAAAAACATTCAGTACTTC
CASSVVGEFLAKNIQYF
>TRBV5-6|TRBJ2-2|-|-
TGTGCCAGCAGCTTACCCAGGGGTTGGAACACCGGGGAGCTGTTTTTT
CASSLPRGWNTGELFF
>TRBV3-1/TRBV3-2|TRBJ1-2|-|TRBD1
TGTGCCAGCAGCCAAGGACAGGGGATGAACTATGGCTACACCTTC
CASSQGQGMNYGYTF
>TRBV21-1|TRBJ1-2|-|-
TGTGCCAGCAGCCCAGAGAACAGGGCCCTCTACTATGGCTACACCTTC
CASSPENRALYYGYTF
>TRBV12-3/TRBV12-4|TRBJ2-7|-|-
TGTGCCAGCAGTTTAAGCCTCTCCTACGAGCAGTACTTC
CASSLSLSYEQYF
>TRBV5-6|TRBJ2-1|-|-
TGTGCCAGCAGCTTGGACGACCAGGGCTACAATGAGCAGTTCTTC
CASSLDDQGYNEQFF
>TRBV18|TRBJ1-2|-|TRBD1
TGTGCCAGCTCACCACCGGAGGGGGCAGGTTGGGGCTACACCTTC
CASSPPEGAGWGYTF
>TRBV6-5|TRBJ2-3|-|-
TGTGCCAGCAGTCGGGACGGCGGGGCTACGCAGTATTTT
CASSRDGGATQYF
>TRBV7-8|TRBJ1-5|-|-
TGTGCCAGCAGCTTAAGCCTCCGGGCGAATCAGCCCCAGCATTTT
CASSLSLRANQPQHF
>TRBV28|TRBJ1-5|once|-
TGTGCCAGCAGTTTCGGGCTAGGGAATCAGCCCCAGCATTTT
CASSFGLGNQPQHF
>TRBV30|TRBJ1-1|-|-
TGTGCCTGGAGAGTTCAACTACACACTGAAGCTTTCTTT
CAWRVQLHTEAFF
>TRBV7-9|TRBJ2-2|-|TRBD1
TGTGCCAGCAGGGAAGGGGGCTTCTCCGGGGAGCTGTTTTTT
CASREGGFSGELFF
>TRBV6-1|TRBJ2-7|-|-
TGTGCCAGCAGTGAAGCGGGAAGCTCCTACGAGCAGTACTTC
CASSEAGSSYEQYF
>TRBV11-2|TRBJ2-1|few|-
TGTGCCAGCAGACCCTCCGGGACGGCCCCCTACAATGAGCAGTTCTTC
CASRPSGTAPYNEQFF
>TRBV5-1|TRBJ2-7|-|-
TGCGCCAGCAGCTTGGCCACGGCCCTTGCCCTGGACGAGCAGTACTTC
CASSLATALALDEQYF
>TRBV6-5|TRBJ1-1|-|TRBD1
TGTGCCAGCAGTTGGACAGGGGGCGGAACTGAAGCTTTCTTT
CASSWTGGGTEAFF
>TRBV5-6|TRBJ2-1|-|TRBD2
TGTGCCAGCAGCTCTCGGATCCAACTCCAAGCGGGGGGGTGGAATGAGCAGTTCTTC
CASSSRIQLQAGGWNEQFF
>TRBV2|TRBJ2-3|-|TRBD1
TGTGCCACCCGGACAGGGTCAGATACGCAGTATTTT
CATRTGSDTQYF
>TRBV6-5|TRBJ2-7|few|-
TGTGCCAGCAGGAGGGACAACTACGAGCAGTACTTC
CASRRDNYEQYF
>TRBV14|TRBJ1-3|-|-
TGTGCCAGCAGCCAAGGGACAAGTGGAAACACCATATATTTT
CASSQGTSGNTIYF
>TRBV5-6|TRBJ1-5|-|TRBD1
TGTGCCAGCAGCTCCGGGACAGCTTATCAGCCCCAGCATTTT
CASSSGTAYQPQHF
>TRBV9|TRBJ2-7|-|-
TGTGCCAGCAGCGGGGGGCCCGAGCCTTACGAGCAGTACTTC
CASSGGPEPYEQYF
>TRBV18|TRBJ1-4|-|-
TGTGCCAGCTCACCAATCAGGGAGAATGAAAAACTGTTTTTT
CASSPIRENEKLFF
>TRBV19|TRBJ1-1|-|TRBD1
TGTGCCAGTAGTATTAGTCTGATGGGACAGGGGGCGGTGAGCACTGAAGCTTTCTTT
CASSISLMGQGAVSTEAFF
>TRBV10-2|TRBJ2-7|-|-
TGCGCCAGCAGTGAGTCGTGGTCTGAATTCTACGAGCAGTACTTC
CASSESWSEFYEQYF
>TRBV13|TRBJ2-2|-|-
TGTGCCAGCAGCCCCCCTAGCGCCGGGACCGGGGAGCTGTTTTTT
CASSPPSAGTGELFF
>TRBV27|TRBJ1-4|-|-
TGTGCCAGTTGGGAGGACGGGAGGCCGTCAGGGAGAGGGGCAACTAATGAAAAACTGTTTTTT
CASWEDGRPSGRGATNEKLFF
>TRBV7-2|TRBJ2-1|-|-
TGTGCCAGCAGCCTTAGGGCCAGGACTGAGCAGTTCTTC
CASSLRARTEQFF
>TRBV5-6|TRBJ1-5|-|-
TGTGCCAGCAGCCCGGGACACCCAATTTCGGCCCAGCATTTT
CASSPGHPISAQHF
>TRBV4-1|TRBJ1-2|-|-
TGCGCCAACAGCCAACGGGACACAGCTAACTATGGCTACACCTTC
CANSQRDTANYGYTF
>TRBV2|TRBJ1-6|-|-
TGTGCCAGCAATCCGCAAGGGGGACGGTACAAGTTTTCACCCCTCCACTTT
CASNPQGGRYKFSPLHF